A single T cell receptor beta chain is shown here with its context. The antigen this receptor binds is unknown. No quality values exist for individual bases; no much larger clone is one base distant. The data originate from a study of T cell changes during pregnancy in multiple sclerosis (dated by TCRdb to between 2017 and 2020). For the wider study: The study looked at changes in the T cell repertoire across pregnancy in women with multiple sclerosis.

The protocol used for the library was the immunoSEQ multiplex PCR assay. TCRdb limited this immuneACCESS table to in-frame rearrangements with V and J called. A share of clones is missing; checked studies link under half to unresolved V genes, and the rest is unexplained. For this sample there are tens of thousands of clones; 94% appear just once. 0.12% to 0.15% of the sample lies in the top ten. Trimming takes 4 bases off V and 9 bases off J; junction bases not matched to a gene: 8. Inclusive of the bounding cysteine and phenylalanine, the CDR3 is 14 residues long. Of the read, only the CDR3 DNA is kept; its 42 bases are in frame from base 1. Per the germline V gene, ENHRY is the CDR1 and SYGVKD is the CDR2.

This sequence originates from a female donor with multiple sclerosis, enrolled in a pregnancy study. The chain links TRBV10-3 with TRBJ2-1; TRBD2 aligns with 8 central bases. Sequences were derived from CD4+ T cells from peripheral blood mononuclear cells, sampled after pregnancy. The base sequence is TGTGCCATCAGTGGTCCAGCGGGAGTGAGTGAGCAGTTCTTC. Translated, it reads CAISGPAGVSEQFF.